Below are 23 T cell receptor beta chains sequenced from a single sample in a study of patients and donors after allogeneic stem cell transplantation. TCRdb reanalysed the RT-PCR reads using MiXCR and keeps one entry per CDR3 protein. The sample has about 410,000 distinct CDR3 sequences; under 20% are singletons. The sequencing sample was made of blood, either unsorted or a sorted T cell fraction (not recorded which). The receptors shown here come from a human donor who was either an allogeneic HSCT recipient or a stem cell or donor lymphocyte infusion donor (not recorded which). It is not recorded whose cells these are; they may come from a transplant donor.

The CDR3 DNA reads TGTGCCAGCAGCCCAAACAGGGGTTCTGAAGCTTTCTTT. Protein product: CASSPNRGSEAFF. V gene TRBV25-1 combines with J gene TRBJ1-1, with 7 positions matching TRBD1. The germline V gene has CDR1 MGHDK and CDR2 SYGVNS. The CDR3 runs to 13 residues. J was trimmed by 6 bases and V by 6 bases; bases with no gene match: 7.

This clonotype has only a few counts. The CDR3 nucleotides read TGCAGTGCAAAACTAGCGGGAGGTCCAGATACGCAGTATTTT. Its protein is CSAKLAGGPDTQYF. The V gene is TRBV20-1, the J gene TRBJ2-3, with 12 bases identical to TRBD2. Looked up from germline, CDR1 is DFQATT and CDR2 is SNEGSKA (reference sequence). The CDR3 loop spans 14 amino acids. With V trimmed by 6 bases and J by 4 bases, 5 bases remained unmatched.

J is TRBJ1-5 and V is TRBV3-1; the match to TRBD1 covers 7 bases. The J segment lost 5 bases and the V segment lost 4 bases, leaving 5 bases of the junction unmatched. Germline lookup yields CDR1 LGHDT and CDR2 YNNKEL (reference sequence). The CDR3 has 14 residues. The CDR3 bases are TGTGCCAGCAGCCCGACAGGGAATTATCAGCCCCAGCATTTT. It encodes CASSPTGNYQPQHF.

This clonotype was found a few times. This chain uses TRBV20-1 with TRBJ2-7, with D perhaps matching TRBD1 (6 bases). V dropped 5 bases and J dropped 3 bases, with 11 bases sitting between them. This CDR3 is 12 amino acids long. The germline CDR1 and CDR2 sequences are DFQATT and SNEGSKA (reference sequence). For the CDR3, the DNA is TGCAGTGCTGGTCGGGACAACTACGAGCAGTACTTC. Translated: CSAGRDNYEQYF.

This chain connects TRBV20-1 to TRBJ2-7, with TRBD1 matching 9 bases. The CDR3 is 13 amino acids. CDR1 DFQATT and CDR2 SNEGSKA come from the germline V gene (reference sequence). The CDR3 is CSAGTGNSYEQYF. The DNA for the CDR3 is TGCAGCGCCGGGACAGGGAACTCCTACGAGCAGTACTTC.

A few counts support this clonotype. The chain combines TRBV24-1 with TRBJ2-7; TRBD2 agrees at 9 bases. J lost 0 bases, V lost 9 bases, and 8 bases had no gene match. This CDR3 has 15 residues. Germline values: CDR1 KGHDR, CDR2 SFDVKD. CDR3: CATAGGGRDSYEQYF. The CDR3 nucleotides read TGTGCCACCGCGGGAGGCGGGAGGGACTCCTACGAGCAGTACTTC.

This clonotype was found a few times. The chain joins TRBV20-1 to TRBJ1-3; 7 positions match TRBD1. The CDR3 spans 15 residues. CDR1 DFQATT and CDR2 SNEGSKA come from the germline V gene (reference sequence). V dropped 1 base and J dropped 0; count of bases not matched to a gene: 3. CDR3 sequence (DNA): TGCAGTGCTAGAGGACAGGGAAACTCTGGAAACACCATATATTTT. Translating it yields CSARGQGNSGNTIYF.

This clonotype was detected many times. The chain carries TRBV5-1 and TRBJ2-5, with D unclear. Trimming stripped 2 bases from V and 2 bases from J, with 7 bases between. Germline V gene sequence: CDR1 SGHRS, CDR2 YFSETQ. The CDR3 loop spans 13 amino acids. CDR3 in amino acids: CASSLRVQETQYF. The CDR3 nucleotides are TGCGCCAGCAGCTTACGGGTTCAAGAGACCCAGTACTTC.

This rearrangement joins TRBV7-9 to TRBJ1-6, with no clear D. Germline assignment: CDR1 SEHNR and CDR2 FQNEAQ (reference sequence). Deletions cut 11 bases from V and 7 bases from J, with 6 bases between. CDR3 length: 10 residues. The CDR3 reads CAGSNSPLHF. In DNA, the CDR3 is TGTGCCGGATCCAATTCACCCCTCCACTTT. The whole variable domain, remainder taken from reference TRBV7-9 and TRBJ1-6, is DTGVSQNPRHKITKRGQNVTFRCDPISEHNRLYWYRQTLGQGPEFLTYFQNEAQLEKSRLLSDRFSAERPKGSFSTLEIQRTEQGDSAMYLCAGSNSPLHFGNGTRLTVT.

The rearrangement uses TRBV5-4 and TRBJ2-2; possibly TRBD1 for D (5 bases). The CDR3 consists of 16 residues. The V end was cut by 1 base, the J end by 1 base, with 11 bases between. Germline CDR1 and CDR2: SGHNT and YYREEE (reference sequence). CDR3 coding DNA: TGTGCCAGCAGCTTGTGGCAGGGTGGGAACACCGGGGAGCTGTTTTTT. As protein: CASSLWQGGNTGELFF. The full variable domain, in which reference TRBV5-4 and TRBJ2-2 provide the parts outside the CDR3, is ETGVTQSPTHLIKTRGQQVTLRCSSQSGHNTVSWYQQALGQGPQFIFQYYREEENGRGNFPPRFSGLQFPNYSSELNVNALELDDSALYLCASSLWQGGNTGELFFGEGSRLTVL.

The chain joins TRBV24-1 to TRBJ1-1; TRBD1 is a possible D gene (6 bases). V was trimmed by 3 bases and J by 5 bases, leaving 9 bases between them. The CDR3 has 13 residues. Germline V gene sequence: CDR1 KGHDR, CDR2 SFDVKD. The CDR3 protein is CATSDPRGTEAFF. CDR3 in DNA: TGTGCCACCAGTGATCCCAGGGGTACTGAAGCTTTCTTT.

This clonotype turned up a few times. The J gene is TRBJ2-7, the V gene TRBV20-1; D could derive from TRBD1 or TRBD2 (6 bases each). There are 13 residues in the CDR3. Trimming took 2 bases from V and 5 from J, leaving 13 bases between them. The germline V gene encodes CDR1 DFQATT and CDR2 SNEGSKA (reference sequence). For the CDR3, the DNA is TGCAGTGCTAGAAGGGGGACTCCCAACGAGCAGTACTTC. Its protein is CSARRGTPNEQYF.

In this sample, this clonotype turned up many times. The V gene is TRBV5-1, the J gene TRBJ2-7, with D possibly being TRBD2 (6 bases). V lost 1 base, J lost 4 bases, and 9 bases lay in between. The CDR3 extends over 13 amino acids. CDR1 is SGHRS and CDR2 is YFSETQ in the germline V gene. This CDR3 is CASSLPGEYEQYF. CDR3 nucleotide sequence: TGCGCCAGCAGCTTGCCGGGAGAATACGAGCAGTACTTC.

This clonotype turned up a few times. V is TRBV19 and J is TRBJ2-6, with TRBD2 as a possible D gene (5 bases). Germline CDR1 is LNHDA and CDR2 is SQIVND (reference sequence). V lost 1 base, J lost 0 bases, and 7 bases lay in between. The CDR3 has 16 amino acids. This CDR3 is CASSIGGPSGANVLTF. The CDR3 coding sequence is TGTGCCAGTAGTATAGGAGGGCCCTCTGGGGCCAACGTCCTGACTTTC.

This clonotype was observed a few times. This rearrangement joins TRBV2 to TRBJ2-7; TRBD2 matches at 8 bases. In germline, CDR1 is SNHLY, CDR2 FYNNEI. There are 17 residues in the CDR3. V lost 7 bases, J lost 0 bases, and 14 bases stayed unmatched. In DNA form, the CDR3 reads TGTGCCAGCAATAGGGGCCTAGCGGGCCCTAGCTCCTACGAGCAGTACTTC. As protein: CASNRGLAGPSSYEQYF.

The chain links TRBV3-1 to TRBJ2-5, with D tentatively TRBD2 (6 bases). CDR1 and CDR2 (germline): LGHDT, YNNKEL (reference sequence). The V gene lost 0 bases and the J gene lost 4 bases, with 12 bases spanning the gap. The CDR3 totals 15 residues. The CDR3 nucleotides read TGTGCCAGCAGCCAAGATTTCGGGGGTTCAGAGACCCAGTACTTC. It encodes CASSQDFGGSETQYF.

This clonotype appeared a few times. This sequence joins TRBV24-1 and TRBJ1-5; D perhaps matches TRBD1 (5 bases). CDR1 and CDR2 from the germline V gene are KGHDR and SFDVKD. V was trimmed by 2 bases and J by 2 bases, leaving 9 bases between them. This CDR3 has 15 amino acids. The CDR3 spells CATSDSDSGNQPQHF. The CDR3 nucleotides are TGTGCCACCAGTGATTCAGACAGTGGCAATCAGCCCCAGCATTTT.

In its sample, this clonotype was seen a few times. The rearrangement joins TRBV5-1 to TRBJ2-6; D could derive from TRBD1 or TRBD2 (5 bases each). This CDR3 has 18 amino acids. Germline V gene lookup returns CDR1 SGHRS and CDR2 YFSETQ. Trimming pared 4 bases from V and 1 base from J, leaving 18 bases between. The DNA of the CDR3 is TGCGCCAGCAGCGCCCCGGGACCAAGATTATCTGGGGCCAACGTCCTGACTTTC. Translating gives CASSAPGPRLSGANVLTF.

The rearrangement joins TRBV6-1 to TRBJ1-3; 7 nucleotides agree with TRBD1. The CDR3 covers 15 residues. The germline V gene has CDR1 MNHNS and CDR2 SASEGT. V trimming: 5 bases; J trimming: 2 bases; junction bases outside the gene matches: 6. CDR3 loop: CASSRLQGTGNTIYF. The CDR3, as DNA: TGTGCCAGCAGTAGGTTACAGGGGACTGGAAACACCATATATTTT.

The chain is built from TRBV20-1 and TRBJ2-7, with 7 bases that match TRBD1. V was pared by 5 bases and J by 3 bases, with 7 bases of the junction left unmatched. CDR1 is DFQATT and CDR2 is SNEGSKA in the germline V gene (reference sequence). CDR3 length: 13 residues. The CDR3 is CSAPGTVDYEQYF. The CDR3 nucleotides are TGCAGTGCTCCCGGGACAGTGGACTACGAGCAGTACTTC.

The CDR3 sequence is CASGRGQLSSGNTIYF. CDR3 nucleotide sequence: TGTGCCAGCGGGAGGGGACAGCTGAGCTCTGGAAACACCATATATTTT. This chain joins TRBV6-1 and TRBJ1-3; 7 positions match TRBD1. Germline V gives CDR1 MNHNS, CDR2 SASEGT. With V trimmed by 8 bases and J by 0 bases, 10 bases remained unmatched. The CDR3 is made up of 16 amino acids.

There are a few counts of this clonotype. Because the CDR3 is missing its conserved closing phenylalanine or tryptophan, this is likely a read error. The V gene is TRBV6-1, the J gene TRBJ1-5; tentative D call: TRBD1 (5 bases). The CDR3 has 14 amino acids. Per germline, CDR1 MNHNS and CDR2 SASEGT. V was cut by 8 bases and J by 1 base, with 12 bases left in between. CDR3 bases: TGTGCCAGCCAAGGGGTGATGAGCAATCAGCCCCAGCATTCT. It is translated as CASQGVMSNQPQHS.

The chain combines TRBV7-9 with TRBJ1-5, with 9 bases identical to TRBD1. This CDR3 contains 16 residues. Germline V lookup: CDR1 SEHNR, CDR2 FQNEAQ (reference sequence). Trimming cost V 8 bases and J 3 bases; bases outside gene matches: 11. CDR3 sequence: CASGASGTGNNQPQHF. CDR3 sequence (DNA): TGTGCCAGCGGGGCTTCCGGGACAGGGAACAATCAGCCCCAGCATTTT.